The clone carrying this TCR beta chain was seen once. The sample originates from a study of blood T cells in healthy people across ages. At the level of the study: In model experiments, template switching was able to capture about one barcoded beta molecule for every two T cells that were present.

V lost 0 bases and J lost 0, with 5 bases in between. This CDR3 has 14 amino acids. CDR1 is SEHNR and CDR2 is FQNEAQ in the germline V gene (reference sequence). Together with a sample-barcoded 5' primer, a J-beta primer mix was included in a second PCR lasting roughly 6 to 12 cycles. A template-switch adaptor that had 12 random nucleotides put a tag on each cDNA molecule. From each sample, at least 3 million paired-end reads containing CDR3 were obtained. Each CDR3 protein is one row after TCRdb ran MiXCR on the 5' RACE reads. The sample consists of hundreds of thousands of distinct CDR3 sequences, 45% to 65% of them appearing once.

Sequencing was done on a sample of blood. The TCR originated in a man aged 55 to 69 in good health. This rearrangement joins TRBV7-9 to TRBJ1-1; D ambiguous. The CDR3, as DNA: TGTGCCAGCAGCTTAGCACAGCTGAACACTGAAGCTTTCTTT. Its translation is CASSLAQLNTEAFF.